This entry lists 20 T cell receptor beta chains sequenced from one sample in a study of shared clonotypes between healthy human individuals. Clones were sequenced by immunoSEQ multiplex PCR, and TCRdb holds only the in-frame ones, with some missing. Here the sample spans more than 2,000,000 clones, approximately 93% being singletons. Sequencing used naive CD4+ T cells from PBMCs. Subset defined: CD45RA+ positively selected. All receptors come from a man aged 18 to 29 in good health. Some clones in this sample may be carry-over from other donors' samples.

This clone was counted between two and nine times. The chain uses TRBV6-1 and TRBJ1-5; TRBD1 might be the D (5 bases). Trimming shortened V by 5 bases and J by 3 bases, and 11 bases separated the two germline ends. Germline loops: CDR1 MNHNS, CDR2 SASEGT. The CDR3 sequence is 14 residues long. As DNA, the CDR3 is TGTGCCAGCAGTATAACAGGAATCAATCAGCCCCAGCATTTT. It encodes CASSITGINQPQHF.

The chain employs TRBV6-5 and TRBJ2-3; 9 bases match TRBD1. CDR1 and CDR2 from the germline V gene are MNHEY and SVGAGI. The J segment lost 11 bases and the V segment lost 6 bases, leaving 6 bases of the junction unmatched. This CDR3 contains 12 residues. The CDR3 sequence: CASRTTGGGQYF. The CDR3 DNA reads TGTGCCAGCAGAACCACAGGGGGCGGGCAGTATTTT.

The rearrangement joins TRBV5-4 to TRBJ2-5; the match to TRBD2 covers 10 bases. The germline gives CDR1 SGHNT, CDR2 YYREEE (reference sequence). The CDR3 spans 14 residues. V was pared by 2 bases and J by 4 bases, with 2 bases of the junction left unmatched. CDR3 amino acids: CASSFGTSVETQYF. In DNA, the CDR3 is TGTGCCAGCAGCTTTGGGACTAGCGTAGAGACCCAGTACTTC.

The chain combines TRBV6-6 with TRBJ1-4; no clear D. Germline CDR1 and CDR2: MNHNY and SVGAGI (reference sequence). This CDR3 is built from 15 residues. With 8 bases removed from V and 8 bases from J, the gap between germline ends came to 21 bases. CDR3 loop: CASSYTGSLGEKLFF. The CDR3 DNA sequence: TGTGCCAGCTCTTATACCGGGAGTCTAGGAGAAAAACTGTTTTTT.

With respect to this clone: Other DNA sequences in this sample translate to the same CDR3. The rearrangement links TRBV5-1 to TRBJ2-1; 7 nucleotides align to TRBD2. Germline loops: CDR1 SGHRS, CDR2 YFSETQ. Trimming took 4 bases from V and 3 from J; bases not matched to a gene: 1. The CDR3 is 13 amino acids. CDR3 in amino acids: CASSRGDYNEQFF. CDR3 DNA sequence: TGCGCCAGCAGCCGGGGGGACTACAATGAGCAGTTCTTC.

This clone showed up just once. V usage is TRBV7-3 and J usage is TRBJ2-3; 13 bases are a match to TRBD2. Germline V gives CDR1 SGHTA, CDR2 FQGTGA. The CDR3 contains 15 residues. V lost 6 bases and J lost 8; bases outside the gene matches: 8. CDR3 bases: TGTGCCAGCAGTCGGACTAGCGGGAGTGTCGGTACGCAGTATTTT. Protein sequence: CASSRTSGSVGTQYF. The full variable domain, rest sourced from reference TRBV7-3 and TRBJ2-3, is GAGVSQTPSNKVTEKGKYVELRCDPISGHTALYWYRQSLGQGPEFLIYFQGTGAADDSGLPNDRFFAVRPEGSVSTLKIQRTERGDSAVYLCASSRTSGSVGTQYFGPGTRLTVL.

CDR3 sequence reads: CASSRGQGLGYGYTF. The CDR3 nucleotides are TGTGCCAGCAGCCGGGGACAGGGACTAGGCTATGGCTACACCTTC. V gene TRBV28 combines with J gene TRBJ1-2; 9 positions agree with TRBD1. This CDR3 is 15 amino acids long. Germline V gene data show CDR1 as MDHEN and CDR2 as SYDVKM. V dropped 6 bases and J dropped 4; count of bases not matched to a gene: 9.

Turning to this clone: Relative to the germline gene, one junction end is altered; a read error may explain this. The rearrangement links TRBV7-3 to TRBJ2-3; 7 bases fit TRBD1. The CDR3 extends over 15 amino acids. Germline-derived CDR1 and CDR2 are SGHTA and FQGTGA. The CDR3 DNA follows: TGTGCCAGCAGCCTAACCCGGACAGGAGGAGATACGCAGTATTTT. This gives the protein CASSLTRTGGDTQYF.

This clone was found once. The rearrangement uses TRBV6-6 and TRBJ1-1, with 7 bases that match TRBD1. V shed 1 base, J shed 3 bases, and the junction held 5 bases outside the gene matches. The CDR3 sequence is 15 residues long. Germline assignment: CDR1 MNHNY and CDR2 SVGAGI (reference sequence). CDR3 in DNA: TGTGCCAGCAGTTACTACACAGGGGCCGACACTGAAGCTTTCTTT. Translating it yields CASSYYTGADTEAFF.

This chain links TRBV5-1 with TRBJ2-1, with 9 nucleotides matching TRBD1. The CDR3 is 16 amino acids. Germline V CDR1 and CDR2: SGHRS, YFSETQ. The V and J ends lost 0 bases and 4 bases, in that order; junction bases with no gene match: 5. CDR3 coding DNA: TGCGCCAGCAGCTTGGCCGTGGGACAGGGATACAATGAGCAGTTCTTC. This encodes CASSLAVGQGYNEQFF.

In DNA, the CDR3 is TGTGCCAGCTCACCATTGGCTAGCGGGAGCCGAACAGATACGCAGTATTTT. Translation gives CASSPLASGSRTDTQYF. V and J are TRBV18 and TRBJ2-3; 10 bases are a match to TRBD2. The J segment lost 3 bases and the V segment lost 2 bases, leaving 8 bases of the junction unmatched. The germline gives CDR1 KGHSH, CDR2 LQKENI. The CDR3 has 17 residues. Filled out from reference TRBV18 and TRBJ2-3, the complete variable domain reads NAGVMQNPRHLVRRRGQEARLRCSPMKGHSHVYWYRQLPEEGLKFMVYLQKENIIDESGMPKERFSAEFPKEGPSILRIQQVVRGDSAAYFCASSPLASGSRTDTQYFGPGTRLTVL.

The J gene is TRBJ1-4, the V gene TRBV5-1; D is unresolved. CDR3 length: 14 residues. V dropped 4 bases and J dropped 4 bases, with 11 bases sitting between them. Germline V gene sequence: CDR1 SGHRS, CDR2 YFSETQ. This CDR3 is CASSRGSGNEKLFF. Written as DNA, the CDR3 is TGCGCCAGCAGCCGGGGATCGGGTAATGAAAAACTGTTTTTT. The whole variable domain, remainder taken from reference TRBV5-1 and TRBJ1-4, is KAGVTQTPRYLIKTRGQQVTLSCSPISGHRSVSWYQQTPGQGLQFLFEYFSETQRNKGNFPGRFSGRQFSNSRSEMNVSTLELGDSALYLCASSRGSGNEKLFFGSGTQLSVL.

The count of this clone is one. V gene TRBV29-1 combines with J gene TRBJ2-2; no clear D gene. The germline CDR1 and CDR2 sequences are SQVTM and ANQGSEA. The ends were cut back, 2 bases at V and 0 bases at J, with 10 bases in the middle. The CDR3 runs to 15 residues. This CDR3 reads CSVETQTANTGELFF. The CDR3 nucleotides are TGCAGCGTTGAAACCCAAACCGCGAACACCGGGGAGCTGTTTTTT.

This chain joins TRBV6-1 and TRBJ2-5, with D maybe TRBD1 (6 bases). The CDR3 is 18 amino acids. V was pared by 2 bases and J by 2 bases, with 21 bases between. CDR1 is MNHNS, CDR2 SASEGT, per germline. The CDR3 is CASSERGKRGNTQETQYF. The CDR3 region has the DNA TGTGCCAGCAGTGAAAGGGGGAAGCGAGGTAATACTCAAGAGACCCAGTACTTC.

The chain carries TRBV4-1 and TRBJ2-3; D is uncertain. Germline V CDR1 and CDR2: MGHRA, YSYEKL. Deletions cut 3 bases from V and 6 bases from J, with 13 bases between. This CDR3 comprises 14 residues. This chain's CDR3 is CASSQAPPGDTQYF. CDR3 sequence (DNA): TGCGCCAGCAGCCAGGCTCCTCCCGGGGATACGCAGTATTTT.

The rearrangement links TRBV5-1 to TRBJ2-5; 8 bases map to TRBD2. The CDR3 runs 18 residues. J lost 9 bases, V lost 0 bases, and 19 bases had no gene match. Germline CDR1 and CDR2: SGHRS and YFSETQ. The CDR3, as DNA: TGCGCCAGCAGCTTGGCCCCCCCCACTAGCGGAGCTGGGGTGTCCCAGTACTTC. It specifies CASSLAPPTSGAGVSQYF.

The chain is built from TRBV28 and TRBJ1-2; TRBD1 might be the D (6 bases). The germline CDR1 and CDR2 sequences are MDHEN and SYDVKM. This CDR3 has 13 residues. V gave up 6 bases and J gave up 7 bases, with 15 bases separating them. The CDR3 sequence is CASRSGTITGYTF. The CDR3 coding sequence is TGTGCCAGCAGAAGCGGGACAATCACTGGCTACACCTTC.

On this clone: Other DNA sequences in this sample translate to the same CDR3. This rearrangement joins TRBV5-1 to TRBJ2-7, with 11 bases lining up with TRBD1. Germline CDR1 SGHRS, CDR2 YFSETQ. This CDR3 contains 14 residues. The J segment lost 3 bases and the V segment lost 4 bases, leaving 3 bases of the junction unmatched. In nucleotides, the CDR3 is TGCGCCAGCAGCCCCGGGACAGGGGGCTACGAGCAGTACTTC. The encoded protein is CASSPGTGGYEQYF.

CDR3 sequence reads: CASSPSCSHQFF. The DNA of the CDR3 is TGCGCCAGCAGCCCGAGCTGCAGCCACCAGTTCTTC. The gene calls are TRBV4-3 and TRBJ2-1, with D unresolved. CDR3 size: 12 residues. V lost 4 bases and J lost 13, with 14 bases in between. The germline gives CDR1 LGHNA, CDR2 YSLEER.

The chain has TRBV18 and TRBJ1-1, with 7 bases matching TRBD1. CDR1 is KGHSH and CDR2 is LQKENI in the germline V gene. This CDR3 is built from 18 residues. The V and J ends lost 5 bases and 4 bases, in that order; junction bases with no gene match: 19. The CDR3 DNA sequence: TGTGCCAGCTCAGCCAACTTCCTAGGGACAGAGGAGGGCACTGAAGCTTTCTTT. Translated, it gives CASSANFLGTEEGTEAFF.